Listed here is a single T cell receptor (beta chain). Assay used: immunoSEQ multiplex PCR; TCRdb lists only in-frame clones, some missing. The data hold around 170,000 clones, with around 84% observed a single time. The V and J ends lost 2 bases and 5 bases respectively, with 21 bases between them. The length of the CDR3 is 17 residues. Germline V gene data show CDR1 as SGHVS and CDR2 as FNYEAQ. This specimen comes from a study of blood T cell repertoires in COVID-19. This chain connects TRBV7-6 to TRBJ2-5, with D perhaps TRBD2 (6 bases). Sequenced sample: peripheral blood. The TCR comes from a man aged 60 to 69 with COVID-19, enrolled during active disease. The CDR3 region has the DNA TGTGCCAGCAGCTTAACAACCCGAGGGCTAGCGAGGGAGACCCAGTACTTC. Amino acid sequence: CASSLTTRGLARETQYF.